The TCR beta chain under discussion was sequenced for a study of T cells in Graves' hyperthyroidism and ophthalmopathy. This clonotype was seen a few times. It was RNA transcripts that yielded the amplified TCR beta CDR3 regions. HTBI primers were employed in a first-round RT-PCR of the TCR CDR3. TCRdb redid the calling of the multiplex PCR reads with MiXCR, one entry per CDR3 protein. The table has around 490,000 distinct CDR3 sequences, 15% to 20% seen once. The germline V gene encodes CDR1 SGHTA and CDR2 FQGNSA. V dropped 5 bases and J dropped 3 bases, with 14 bases sitting between them. The length of the CDR3 is 14 residues.

The rearrangement joins TRBV7-2 to TRBJ2-7, with no clear D. This sequence originates from a man aged 35-49 years with Graves' ophthalmopathy. Sequencing was done on a sample of blood. In DNA, the CDR3 is TGTGCCAGCAGCGCTAACCCTTCTGGCTACGAGCAGTACTTC. This sequence encodes CASSANPSGYEQYF. The variable domain in full, with the rest retrieved from reference TRBV7-2 and TRBJ2-7, is GAGVSQSPSNKVTEKGKDVELRCDPISGHTALYWYRQSLGQGLEFLIYFQGNSAPDKSGLPSDRFSAERTGGSVSTLTIQRTQQEDSAVYLCASSANPSGYEQYFGPGTRLTVT.